Listed below are T cell receptor beta chains from one sample, sequenced in a study of T cell responses to AZD1222 COVID-19 vaccine. The repertoire was sequenced with immunoSEQ multiplex PCR; TCRdb's copy has only in-frame clones and lacks some. Here the sample spans about 21,000 clones, 65% to 90% being singletons. This specimen consisted of peripheral blood, obtained on day 0 of AZD1222 vaccination. These receptors were collected from an adult in good health. The CDR3 runs from the conserved cysteine through the conserved F or W. The order of the fields is J gene, V gene, D gene, clone size, CDR3 protein, CDR3 DNA. D genes are given only for firm matches. The size field is filled for only some rows; it gives once, few, many or a size class.

TRBJ1-2 | TRBV7-9 | . | . | CASSDRDLYGYTF | TGTGCCAGCAGCGACCGGGACTTATATGGCTACACCTTC
TRBJ2-3 | TRBV4-2 | . | . | CASSQESFRSSTDTQYF | TGTGCCAGCAGCCAAGAAAGTTTCAGGTCTTCCACAGATACGCAGTATTTT
TRBJ2-1 | TRBV29-1 | TRBD1 | . | CSASGTDPYNEQFF | TGCAGCGCCTCCGGGACAGACCCATACAATGAGCAGTTCTTC
TRBJ2-1 | TRBV5-1 | . | . | CASTGGRSSYNEQFF | TGCGCCAGCACTGGTGGTCGATCCTCCTACAATGAGCAGTTCTTC
TRBJ1-1 | TRBV10-3 | . | . | CAISETEMNTEAFF | TGTGCCATCAGTGAGACGGAAATGAACACTGAAGCTTTCTTT
TRBJ1-1 | TRBV9 | . | . | CASSVEGGMNTEAFF | TGTGCCAGCAGCGTAGAAGGGGGGATGAACACTGAAGCTTTCTTT
TRBJ2-3 | TRBV24-1 | TRBD2 | . | CATSDTRGGPRDTQYF | TGTGCCACCAGTGATACGCGGGGGGGGCCTAGGGATACGCAGTATTTT
TRBJ2-3 | TRBV6-4 | TRBD2 | . | CASSALGLAGTDTQYF | TGTGCCAGCAGTGCTCTTGGACTAGCGGGCACAGATACGCAGTATTTT
TRBJ2-5 | TRBV9 | TRBD2 | . | CASGGLGGRATQYF | TGTGCCAGCGGGGGACTAGGGGGTAGAGCGACCCAGTACTTC
TRBJ2-1 | TRBV10-2 | . | . | CASSVDGASSYNEQFF | TGCGCCAGCAGTGTGGACGGCGCAAGCTCCTACAATGAGCAGTTCTTC
TRBJ1-1 | TRBV7-2 | . | . | CASNPVAGTEAFF | TGTGCCAGCAACCCAGTAGCGGGCACTGAAGCTTTCTTT
TRBJ2-2 | TRBV27 | . | . | CASSLGRGTGELFF | TGTGCCAGCAGTTTAGGGAGGGGGACCGGGGAGCTGTTTTTT
TRBJ1-2 | TRBV7-7 | . | . | CASSLSNYGYTF | TGTGCTAGCAGCCTTTCTAACTATGGCTACACCTTC
TRBJ2-1 | TRBV7-7 | . | . | CASSLGGSYNEQFF | TGTGCTAGCAGCTTAGGCGGATCCTACAATGAGCAGTTCTTC
TRBJ2-1 | TRBV9 | . | once | CASSVALAASYNEQFF | TGTGCCAGCAGCGTAGCATTGGCGGCCTCCTACAATGAGCAGTTCTTC
TRBJ1-6 | TRBV19 | . | . | CASSLEGAVGSPLHF | TGTGCCAGTAGTTTGGAGGGTGCTGTCGGTTCACCCCTCCACTTT
TRBJ2-7 | TRBV30 | TRBD1 | . | CAWSGTGFGEQYF | TGTGCCTGGTCCGGGACAGGCTTCGGCGAGCAGTACTTC
TRBJ1-5 | TRBV2 | TRBD1 | . | CASYQGQGNQPQHF | TGTGCCAGCTATCAAGGACAGGGCAATCAGCCCCAGCATTTT
TRBJ1-5 | TRBV19 | TRBD1 | . | CASSGTGETNQPQHF | TGTGCCAGTAGTGGGACAGGGGAAACAAATCAGCCCCAGCATTTT
TRBJ2-3 | TRBV7-2 | . | . | CASSSIRTDTQYF | TGTGCCAGCAGCTCGATTCGCACAGATACGCAGTATTTT
TRBJ2-4 | TRBV5-1 | . | . | CASSLVGALGNIQYF | TGCGCCAGCAGCTTGGTTGGAGCCTTGGGCAACATTCAGTACTTC
TRBJ2-5 | TRBV20-1 | . | . | CSAPVQATQYF | TGCAGTGCTCCGGTTCAGGCGACCCAGTACTTC
TRBJ2-1 | TRBV5-1 | TRBD2 | . | CASSLTLAGVNYNEQFF | TGCGCCAGCAGCTTGACTTTAGCGGGAGTGAACTACAATGAGCAGTTCTTC
TRBJ1-4 | TRBV6-5 | TRBD1 | . | CASSLGQGWEKLFF | TGTGCCAGCAGTTTAGGACAGGGATGGGAAAAACTGTTTTTT
TRBJ2-3 | TRBV3-1/TRBV3-2 | TRBD2 | few | CASSQGNGRASIQPDTQYF | TGTGCCAGCAGCCAAGGGAACGGGAGGGCCTCAATTCAACCAGATACGCAGTATTTT
TRBJ2-2 | TRBV2 | TRBD2 | . | CASSPGLAPGELFF | TGTGCCAGCAGCCCGGGACTAGCTCCCGGGGAGCTGTTTTTT
TRBJ2-1 | TRBV10-3 | . | . | CAISAGANSYNEQFF | TGTGCCATCAGTGCTGGGGCTAACTCCTACAATGAGCAGTTCTTC
TRBJ2-7 | TRBV10-3 | . | . | CAISVRGEGYEQYF | TGTGCCATCAGTGTGAGAGGGGAAGGCTACGAGCAGTACTTC
TRBJ1-4 | TRBV30 | . | . | CAWDNGRSDEKLFF | TGTGCCTGGGACAATGGACGGAGCGATGAAAAACTGTTTTTT
TRBJ1-1 | TRBV7-2 | . | . | CASSLVRGATEAFF | TGTGCCAGCAGCTTAGTAAGGGGCGCGACTGAAGCTTTCTTT
TRBJ1-1 | TRBV27 | TRBD1 | few | CASSPQGAPEAFF | TGTGCCAGCAGTCCTCAGGGGGCCCCTGAAGCTTTCTTT
TRBJ1-1 | TRBV7-9 | . | few | CASSQRGAGEAFF | TGTGCCAGCAGCCAGCGGGGGGCTGGGGAAGCTTTCTTT
TRBJ2-1 | TRBV9 | TRBD2 | . | CASSVAIPTHPGLAGISSYNEQFF | TGTGCCAGCAGCGTAGCTATACCCACGCACCCGGGACTAGCGGGAATAAGCTCCTACAATGAGCAGTTCTTC
TRBJ2-7 | TRBV14 | TRBD1 | few | CASSQEVVSGTGEYEQYF | TGTGCCAGCAGCCAAGAAGTCGTCTCTGGGACAGGGGAGTACGAGCAGTACTTC
TRBJ2-1 | TRBV7-2 | . | . | CASSFYPASSYNEQFF | TGTGCCAGCAGCTTCTATCCTGCGAGCTCCTACAATGAGCAGTTCTTC
TRBJ1-2 | TRBV6-5 | . | . | CASSNGAGYGYTF | TGTGCCAGCTCCAACGGGGCTGGCTATGGCTACACCTTC
TRBJ2-7 | TRBV7-9 | TRBD2 | few | CASSARLAGVYEQYF | TGTGCCAGCAGCGCCCGACTAGCGGGAGTTTACGAGCAGTACTTC
TRBJ1-1 | TRBV15 | . | . | CATSRMEGTEAFF | TGTGCCACCAGCAGAATGGAGGGGACTGAAGCTTTCTTT
TRBJ2-1 | TRBV28 | . | . | CASSPSVTNNEQFF | TGTGCCAGCAGTCCTTCGGTGACAAACAATGAGCAGTTCTTC
TRBJ1-6 | TRBV19 | . | . | CASSIGKLTNSPLHF | TGTGCCAGTAGTATCGGGAAGCTAACAAATTCACCCCTCCACTTT
TRBJ2-7 | TRBV10-2 | TRBD1 | . | CASSRGQGANEQYF | TGCGCCAGCAGTAGAGGACAGGGGGCCAACGAGCAGTACTTC
TRBJ1-5 | TRBV7-8 | . | . | CASSVGGTTNQPQHF | TGTGCCAGCAGCGTAGGGGGAACAACAAATCAGCCCCAGCATTTT
TRBJ2-7 | TRBV27 | TRBD2 | . | CASSLSAGVPEQYF | TGTGCCAGCAGTTTAAGTGCGGGAGTGCCCGAGCAGTACTTC
TRBJ1-1 | TRBV18 | TRBD1 | . | CASSPQGAGAEAFF | TGTGCCAGCTCACCTCAGGGGGCAGGCGCTGAAGCTTTCTTT
TRBJ1-3 | TRBV3-1/TRBV3-2 | . | . | CASSQVGVRSGNTIYF | TGTGCCAGCAGCCAAGTAGGGGTCCGCTCTGGAAACACCATATATTTT
TRBJ2-1 | TRBV28 | TRBD1 | . | CASIGEGASYNEQFF | TGTGCCAGCATAGGAGAGGGGGCCTCCTACAATGAGCAGTTCTTC
TRBJ2-1 | TRBV7-2 | . | few | CASSLTRDSYNEQFF | TGTGCCAGCAGCTTAACCCGGGACTCCTACAATGAGCAGTTCTTC
TRBJ1-2 | TRBV27 | . | . | CASGSWQGNGYTF | TGTGCCAGCGGATCTTGGCAGGGGAATGGCTACACCTTC
TRBJ2-2 | TRBV18 | TRBD1 | once | CASSPVGQGGTGELFF | TGTGCCAGCTCACCAGTGGGACAGGGCGGCACCGGGGAGCTGTTTTTT
TRBJ2-3 | TRBV5-6 | . | few | CASSLLDTQYF | TGTGCCAGCAGCTTACTTGATACGCAGTATTTT